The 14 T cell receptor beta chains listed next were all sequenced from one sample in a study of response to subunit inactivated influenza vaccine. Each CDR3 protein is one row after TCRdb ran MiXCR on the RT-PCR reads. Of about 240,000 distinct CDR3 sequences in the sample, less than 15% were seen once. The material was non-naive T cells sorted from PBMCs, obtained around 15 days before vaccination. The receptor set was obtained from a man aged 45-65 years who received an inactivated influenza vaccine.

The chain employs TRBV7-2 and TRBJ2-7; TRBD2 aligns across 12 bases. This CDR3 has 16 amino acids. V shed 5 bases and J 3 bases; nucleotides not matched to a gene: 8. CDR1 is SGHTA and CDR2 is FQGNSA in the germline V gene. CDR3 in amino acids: CASSPAGLAGNYEQYF. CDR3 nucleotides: TGTGCCAGCAGCCCCGCGGGACTAGCGGGTAACTACGAGCAGTACTTC. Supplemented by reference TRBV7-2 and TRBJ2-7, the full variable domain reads GAGVSQSPSNKVTEKGKDVELRCDPISGHTALYWYRQSLGQGLEFLIYFQGNSAPDKSGLPSDRFSAERTGGSVSTLTIQRTQQEDSAVYLCASSPAGLAGNYEQYFGPGTRLTVT.

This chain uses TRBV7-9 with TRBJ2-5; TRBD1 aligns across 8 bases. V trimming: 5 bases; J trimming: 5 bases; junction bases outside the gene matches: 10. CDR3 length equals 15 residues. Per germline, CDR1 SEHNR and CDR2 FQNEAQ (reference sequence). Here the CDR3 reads CASSRSSGQEETQYF. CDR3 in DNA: TGTGCCAGCAGCCGTTCTTCGGGACAGGAGGAGACCCAGTACTTC.

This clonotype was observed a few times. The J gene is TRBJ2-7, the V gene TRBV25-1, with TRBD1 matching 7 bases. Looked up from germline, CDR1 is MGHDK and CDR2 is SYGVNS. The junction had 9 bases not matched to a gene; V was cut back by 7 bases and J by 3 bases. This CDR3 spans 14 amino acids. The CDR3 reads CASIAGTENYEQYF. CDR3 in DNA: TGTGCCAGCATCGCCGGGACAGAAAACTACGAGCAGTACTTC.

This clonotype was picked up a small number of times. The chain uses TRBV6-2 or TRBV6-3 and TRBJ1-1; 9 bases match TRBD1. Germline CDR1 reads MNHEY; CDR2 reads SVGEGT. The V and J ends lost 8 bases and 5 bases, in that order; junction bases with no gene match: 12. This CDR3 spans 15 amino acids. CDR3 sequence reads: CASRTRTGVITEAFF. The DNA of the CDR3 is TGTGCCAGCCGAACGAGGACAGGGGTTATAACTGAAGCTTTCTTT.

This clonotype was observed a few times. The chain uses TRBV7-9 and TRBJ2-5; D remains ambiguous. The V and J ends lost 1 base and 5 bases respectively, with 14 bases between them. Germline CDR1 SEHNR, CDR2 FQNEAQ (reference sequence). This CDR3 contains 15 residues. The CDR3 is CASSLGADHLETQYF. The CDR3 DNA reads TGTGCCAGCAGCTTAGGTGCCGACCATCTGGAGACCCAGTACTTC.

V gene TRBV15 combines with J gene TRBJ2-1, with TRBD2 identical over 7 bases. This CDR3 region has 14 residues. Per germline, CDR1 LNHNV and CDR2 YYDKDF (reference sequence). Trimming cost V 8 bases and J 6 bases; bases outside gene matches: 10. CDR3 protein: CATDAGTKVNEQFF. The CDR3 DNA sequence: TGTGCCACCGACGCCGGGACTAAAGTCAATGAGCAGTTCTTC.

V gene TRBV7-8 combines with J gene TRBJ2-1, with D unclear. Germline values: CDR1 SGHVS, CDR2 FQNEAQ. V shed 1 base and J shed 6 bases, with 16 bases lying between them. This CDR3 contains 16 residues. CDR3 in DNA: TGTGCCAGCAGCTTAGGGCGGAAGATGACGGGCAATGAGCAGTTCTTC. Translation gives CASSLGRKMTGNEQFF.

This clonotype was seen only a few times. The CDR3 nucleotides read TGCGCCAGCAGCTTGGAAGTAGTTCAAACCGGGGAGCTGTTTTTT. It encodes CASSLEVVQTGELFF. The chain uses TRBV5-1 and TRBJ2-2; D uncertain. CDR1 is SGHRS and CDR2 is YFSETQ in the germline V gene. V lost 0 bases, J lost 5 bases, and 11 bases lay in between. The CDR3 loop spans 15 amino acids.

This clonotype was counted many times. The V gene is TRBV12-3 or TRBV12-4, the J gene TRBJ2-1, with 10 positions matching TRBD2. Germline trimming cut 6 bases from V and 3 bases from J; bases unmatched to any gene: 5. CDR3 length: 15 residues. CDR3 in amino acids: CASSQSGGVYNEQFF. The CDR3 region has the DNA TGTGCCAGCAGCCAAAGCGGGGGGGTCTACAATGAGCAGTTCTTC.

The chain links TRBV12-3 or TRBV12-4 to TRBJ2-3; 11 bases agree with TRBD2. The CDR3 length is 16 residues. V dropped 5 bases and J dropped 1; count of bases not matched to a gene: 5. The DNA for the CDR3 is TGTGCCAGCAGTGCGGTACTAGCGGGGGGCACAGATACGCAGTATTTT. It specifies CASSAVLAGGTDTQYF.

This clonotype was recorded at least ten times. CDR3 loop: CSVAGSVQETQYF. In DNA, the CDR3 is TGCAGCGTTGCCGGGTCCGTCCAAGAGACCCAGTACTTC. This chain uses TRBV29-1 with TRBJ2-5; D remains unclear. V was trimmed by 4 bases and J by 1 base, leaving 10 bases between them. Germline-derived CDR1 and CDR2 are SQVTM and ANQGSEA. This CDR3 is 13 amino acids long.

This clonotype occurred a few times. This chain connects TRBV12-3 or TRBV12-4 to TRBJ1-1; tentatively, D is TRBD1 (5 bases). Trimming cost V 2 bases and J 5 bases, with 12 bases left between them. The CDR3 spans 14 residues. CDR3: CASSLMGGVTEAFF. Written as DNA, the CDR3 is TGTGCCAGCAGTTTAATGGGGGGGGTAACTGAAGCTTTCTTT.

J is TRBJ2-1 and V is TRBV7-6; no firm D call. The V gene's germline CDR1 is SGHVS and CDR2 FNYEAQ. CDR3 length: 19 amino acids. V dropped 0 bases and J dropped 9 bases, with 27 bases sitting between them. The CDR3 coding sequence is TGTGCCAGCAGCTTAGCGCCCTGGCGCGAAAAGGGTGGTCACGGTGAGCAGTTCTTC. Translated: CASSLAPWREKGGHGEQFF.

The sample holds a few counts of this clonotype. The CDR3 DNA sequence: TGTGCCAGCTCACCCTCAGAGTACAATGAGCAGTTCTTC. This gives the protein CASSPSEYNEQFF. The rearrangement uses TRBV18 and TRBJ2-1; D unresolved. The CDR3 covers 13 residues. Deletions cut 3 bases from V and 4 bases from J, with 7 bases between. Looked up from germline, CDR1 is KGHSH and CDR2 is LQKENI.